One sample yielded the 32 T cell receptor beta chains listed below, sequenced in a study of T-cell memory formation after mild COVID-19. MiXCR was run by TCRdb on the 5' RACE reads, yielding one entry per CDR3 protein. The table lists approximately 500,000 distinct CDR3 sequences, about 23% of them singletons, with around an eighth in the top ten. What was sequenced was PBMCs or a T cell subset sorted from them (not recorded which). Every receptor here comes from an adult woman who had mild COVID-19 (a few samples of this study predate the infection). Cell type and time point are not known.

The gene calls are TRBV19 and TRBJ1-2; no clear D gene. The V end lost 3 bases, the J end lost 5 bases, and 13 bases lay between the germline ends. Germline V gene sequence: CDR1 LNHDA, CDR2 SQIVND (reference sequence). This CDR3 contains 14 residues. CDR3 in amino acids: CASSISPGRYGYTF. The CDR3 bases are TGTGCCAGTAGTATTTCTCCAGGCCGTTATGGCTACACCTTC.

The J gene is TRBJ2-5, the V gene TRBV6-6; 7 nucleotides align to TRBD1. This CDR3 contains 15 residues. The germline V gene encodes CDR1 MNHNY and CDR2 SVGAGI (reference sequence). V was pared by 0 bases and J by 2 bases, with 3 bases of the junction left unmatched. The DNA for the CDR3 is TGTGCCAGCAGTTACTCGATCAGGGGGCAAGAGACCCAGTACTTC. This encodes CASSYSIRGQETQYF.

The J gene is TRBJ2-7, the V gene TRBV4-1; 9 positions match TRBD1. V shed 0 bases, J shed 0 bases, and the junction held 6 bases outside the gene matches. Germline lookup yields CDR1 MGHRA and CDR2 YSYEKL. CDR3 length: 17 amino acids. The CDR3 nucleotides read TGCGCCAGCAGCCAAGAATGGTTGGGACAGGGCTCCTACGAGCAGTACTTC. Translation gives CASSQEWLGQGSYEQYF.

This chain uses TRBV7-6 with TRBJ2-7; D not certain. CDR3 length: 17 residues. V was shortened by 0 bases and J by 1 base, with 16 bases between the two germline ends. CDR1 is SGHVS, CDR2 FNYEAQ, per germline. In nucleotides, the CDR3 is TGTGCCAGCAGCTTAGCGTCCCCATCTCCGCTATCCTACGAGCAGTACTTC. The encoded protein is CASSLASPSPLSYEQYF.

V and J are TRBV30 and TRBJ1-5; the D is unclear. The germline V and J ends were trimmed by 0 bases and 5 bases, with 11 bases remaining between them. This CDR3 is 14 amino acids long. Per the germline V gene, CDR1 is GTSNPN and CDR2 is SVGIG (reference sequence). The CDR3 protein is CAWSVQRGYQPQHF. CDR3 bases: TGTGCCTGGAGTGTACAGCGCGGGTATCAGCCCCAGCATTTT.

The CDR3: CASNLGTSGETQYF. CDR3 in DNA: TGTGCCAGCAACCTCGGGACCTCGGGGGAGACCCAGTACTTC. This chain uses TRBV12-3 or TRBV12-4 with TRBJ2-5; either TRBD1 or TRBD2 may fit D (5 bases each). The CDR3 runs 14 residues. Trimming took off 7 bases at V and 5 bases at J, with 17 bases between the two ends.

This clonotype was seen at least ten times. The CDR3 is CASSLSYNEQFF. DNA of the CDR3: TGCGCCAGCAGCTTATCCTACAATGAGCAGTTCTTC. The chain has TRBV5-1 and TRBJ2-1; D unresolved. The V gene lost 2 bases and the J gene lost 1 base, with 1 base spanning the gap. Germline lookup yields CDR1 SGHRS and CDR2 YFSETQ. The CDR3 has 12 residues.

This rearrangement joins TRBV5-1 to TRBJ2-1, with D possibly being TRBD2 (6 bases). The CDR3 is 15 residues long. Deletions cut 4 bases from V and 8 bases from J, with 19 bases between. CDR1 and CDR2 (germline): SGHRS, YFSETQ. The CDR3 spells CASSPGVGEVDEQFF. CDR3 in DNA: TGCGCCAGCAGCCCGGGGGTGGGAGAGGTCGATGAGCAGTTCTTC.

V gene TRBV7-9 combines with J gene TRBJ2-7; 9 positions agree with TRBD1. CDR1 and CDR2 (germline): SEHNR, FQNEAQ (reference sequence). The ends lost 3 bases at V and 6 bases at J; junction bases unmatched: 9. CDR3 length: 15 amino acids. The DNA for the CDR3 is TGTGCCAGCAGCTTCGTCGGACAGGGGTGGTTCGAGCAGTACTTC. Its protein is CASSFVGQGWFEQYF. Together with reference TRBV7-9 and TRBJ2-7, the CDR3 gives the full variable domain: DTGVSQNPRHKITKRGQNVTFRCDPISEHNRLYWYRQTLGQGPEFLTYFQNEAQLEKSRLLSDRFSAERPKGSFSTLEIQRTEQGDSAMYLCASSFVGQGWFEQYFGPGTRLTVT.

The J gene is TRBJ1-5, the V gene TRBV6-6, with a possible D match to TRBD1 (5 bases). Germline CDR1 is MNHNY and CDR2 is SVGAGI (reference sequence). V lost 5 bases to trimming and J lost 1 base, with 18 bases between them. The CDR3 loop spans 17 amino acids. CDR3 region: CASSSYKGRGSNQPQHF. CDR3 coding DNA: TGTGCCAGCAGTAGCTACAAGGGGCGAGGGAGCAATCAGCCCCAGCATTTT.

The chain employs TRBV4-1 and TRBJ2-5; the D gene is possibly TRBD2 (6 bases). The germline V gene encodes CDR1 MGHRA and CDR2 YSYEKL. The CDR3 covers 16 residues. The V end lost 4 bases, the J end lost 7 bases, and 22 bases lay between the germline ends. CDR3 region: CASSREEGRWDATQYF. The CDR3 DNA reads TGCGCCAGCAGCCGAGAAGAGGGGAGGTGGGATGCGACCCAGTACTTC.

The V call is TRBV6-1, the J call TRBJ1-6, with TRBD1 as a possible D gene (6 bases). V lost 2 bases and J 9 bases, leaving 14 bases between the germline ends. Germline V lookup: CDR1 MNHNS, CDR2 SASEGT. CDR3 length equals 15 residues. This chain's CDR3 is CASSERGTVISPLHF. The CDR3 DNA sequence: TGTGCCAGCAGTGAAAGGGGGACCGTTATTTCACCCCTCCACTTT.

The chain employs TRBV7-9 and TRBJ1-2; D unresolved. V was pared by 5 bases and J by 6 bases, with 16 bases between. Germline lookup yields CDR1 SEHNR and CDR2 FQNEAQ (reference sequence). This CDR3 region has 14 residues. The CDR3 DNA reads TGTGCCAGCAGCGTACCGGGATTTCTAAATGGCTACACCTTC. Protein sequence: CASSVPGFLNGYTF.

This clonotype showed up just a few times. This chain uses TRBV7-9 with TRBJ2-5; D gene ambiguous. V lost 4 bases and J lost 0, with 9 bases in between. This CDR3 comprises 14 residues. CDR1 and CDR2 from the germline V gene are SEHNR and FQNEAQ (reference sequence). CDR3 residues: CASSSTDYQETQYF. The CDR3 bases are TGTGCCAGCAGCTCGACCGACTACCAAGAGACCCAGTACTTC.

The chain links TRBV7-6 to TRBJ1-1; D perhaps matches TRBD1 (6 bases). The V end lost 1 base, the J end lost 2 bases, and 11 bases lay between the germline ends. In germline, CDR1 is SGHVS, CDR2 FNYEAQ. This CDR3 has 15 amino acids. The CDR3 region has the DNA TGTGCCAGCAGCTTAGAAGGGGGGTTTAACACTGAAGCTTTCTTT. It codes for CASSLEGGFNTEAFF.

This clonotype was detected only a few times. The chain joins TRBV12-3 or TRBV12-4 to TRBJ1-1; possibly TRBD1 for D (5 bases). The length of the CDR3 is 14 residues. V lost 5 bases, J lost 2 bases, and 12 bases lay in between. Here the CDR3 DNA reads TGTGCCAGCAGTCCGTTGGGGCCTAACACTGAAGCTTTCTTT. Protein: CASSPLGPNTEAFF.

This clonotype was seen more than once but under ten times. The chain uses TRBV9 and TRBJ2-3; D gene uncertain. CDR3 length equals 15 residues. Germline CDR1 and CDR2: SGDLS and YYNGEE. Trimming pared 0 bases from V and 0 bases from J, leaving 8 bases between. CDR3 in DNA: TGTGCCAGCAGCGTAGGGAGTACCAGCACAGATACGCAGTATTTT. This sequence encodes CASSVGSTSTDTQYF. Filled out from reference TRBV9 and TRBJ2-3, the complete variable domain reads DSGVTQTPKHLITATGQRVTLRCSPRSGDLSVYWYQQSLDQGLQFLIQYYNGEERAKGNILERFSAQQFPDLHSELNLSSLELGDSALYFCASSVGSTSTDTQYFGPGTRLTVL.

The rearrangement uses TRBV9 and TRBJ2-7; TRBD1 matches at 9 bases. The trim removed 0 bases at V and 3 bases at J, leaving 4 bases unmatched. The germline V gene has CDR1 SGDLS and CDR2 YYNGEE. The CDR3 totals 15 residues. CDR3 sequence: CASSVGDRAFYEQYF. Here the CDR3 DNA reads TGTGCCAGCAGCGTAGGGGACAGGGCTTTCTACGAGCAGTACTTC.

This chain joins TRBV4-3 and TRBJ2-3; D unclear. The germline CDR1 and CDR2 sequences are LGHNA and YSLEER. Trimming took 1 base from V and 3 from J, leaving 14 bases between them. The CDR3 contains 16 residues. The CDR3 region is CASSQGLAEGTDTQYF. The CDR3 region has the DNA TGCGCCAGCAGCCAAGGCCTCGCGGAAGGGACAGATACGCAGTATTTT.

The V and J genes are TRBV7-9 and TRBJ1-3; D ambiguous. Germline assignment: CDR1 SEHNR and CDR2 FQNEAQ (reference sequence). The CDR3 covers 17 residues. Trimming pared 5 bases from V and 0 bases from J, leaving 17 bases between. DNA of the CDR3: TGTGCCAGCAGCGACACTCGCGTCCCAATCTCTGGAAACACCATATATTTT. Translated: CASSDTRVPISGNTIYF.

This clonotype was observed a handful of times. CDR3 DNA: TGTGCCAGCAGGGGTAGCGGCTTCTACGAGCAGTACTTC. It is translated as CASRGSGFYEQYF. The chain recombines TRBV27 with TRBJ2-7; tentative D call: TRBD2 (6 bases). The germline V and J ends were trimmed by 6 bases and 3 bases, with 12 bases remaining between them. Germline CDR1 reads MNHEY; CDR2 reads SMNVEV (reference sequence). The CDR3 covers 13 residues.

The V and J genes are TRBV7-2 and TRBJ2-5, with D hard to call. The V end lost 5 bases, the J end lost 0 bases, and 10 bases lay between the germline ends. In germline, CDR1 is SGHTA, CDR2 FQGNSA. The CDR3 is 14 amino acids. CDR3 loop: CASSPRRNQETQYF. The DNA of the CDR3 is TGTGCCAGCAGCCCAAGGCGAAACCAAGAGACCCAGTACTTC.

This chain connects TRBV5-5 to TRBJ2-7; 10 bases match TRBD2. This CDR3 spans 15 amino acids. The germline V gene has CDR1 SGHKS and CDR2 YYEKEE (reference sequence). V shed 1 base and J 5 bases; nucleotides not matched to a gene: 6. The CDR3 region has the DNA TGTGCCAGCAGCTTGCATCCGCTAGCGGGAGACGAGCAGTACTTC. Translation: CASSLHPLAGDEQYF.

This clonotype was counted a single time. The rearrangement joins TRBV19 to TRBJ2-7; 13 nucleotides line up with TRBD2. The CDR3 is 15 residues long. Per the germline V gene, CDR1 is LNHDA and CDR2 is SQIVND (reference sequence). V lost 4 bases, J lost 2 bases, and 2 bases stayed unmatched. CDR3 sequence: CASSNGLAGAYEQYF. The CDR3 DNA reads as TGTGCCAGTAGTAATGGACTAGCGGGAGCCTACGAGCAGTACTTC.

This clonotype has a handful of counts. The chain combines TRBV11-3 with TRBJ2-7; D may be TRBD1 (6 bases). V was clipped by 5 bases and J by 0 bases, with 14 bases between them. The length of the CDR3 is 15 residues. Germline values: CDR1 SGHNT, CDR2 YENEEA. CDR3 nucleotide sequence: TGTGCCAGCAGCCAGGGGACATGGAACTCCTACGAGCAGTACTTC. Encoded protein: CASSQGTWNSYEQYF.

The table lists this clonotype with a few counts. The gene calls are TRBV7-9 and TRBJ2-5, with D perhaps matching TRBD1 (5 bases). Looked up from germline, CDR1 is SEHNR and CDR2 is FQNEAQ (reference sequence). Between the trimmed V and J ends, which lost 8 bases and 5 bases, there was a span of 18 bases. The CDR3 runs 14 residues. In DNA, the CDR3 is TGTGCCAGCGACTCCGGTGGGGCTTGGGAGACCCAGTACTTC. As protein: CASDSGGAWETQYF. The whole variable domain, filled in from reference TRBV7-9 and TRBJ2-5, reads DTGVSQNPRHKITKRGQNVTFRCDPISEHNRLYWYRQTLGQGPEFLTYFQNEAQLEKSRLLSDRFSAERPKGSFSTLEIQRTEQGDSAMYLCASDSGGAWETQYFGPGTRLLVL.

V gene TRBV12-3 or TRBV12-4 combines with J gene TRBJ1-1, with D uncertain. The CDR3 length is 14 residues. V lost 6 bases and J 4 bases, leaving 15 bases between the germline ends. The CDR3 here is CASSPVLGFTEAFF. The CDR3 DNA follows: TGTGCCAGCAGCCCCGTACTAGGATTCACTGAAGCTTTCTTT.

This clonotype appeared a few times. This CDR3 is CASSPGASSYEQYF. The CDR3 DNA is TGTGCCAGCAGCCCGGGGGCGAGCTCCTACGAGCAGTACTTC. The genes are TRBV5-8 and TRBJ2-7; either TRBD1 or TRBD2 may fit D (6 bases each). CDR1 and CDR2 (germline): SGHTS, YDEGEE. The CDR3 loop spans 14 amino acids. Trimming left V 4 bases short and J 0 bases short, with 11 bases between. The full variable domain, its missing parts supplied by reference TRBV5-8 and TRBJ2-7, is EAGVTQSPTHLIKTRGQQATLRCSPISGHTSVYWYQQALGLGLQFLLWYDEGEERNRGNFPPRFSGRQFPNYSSELNVNALELEDSALYLCASSPGASSYEQYFGPGTRLTVT.

This clonotype appeared a few times. The chain recombines TRBV20-1 with TRBJ1-1; D perhaps matches TRBD1 (5 bases). V lost 2 bases to trimming and J lost 1 base, with 8 bases between them. The CDR3 loop spans 13 amino acids. Germline CDR1 is DFQATT and CDR2 is SNEGSKA (reference sequence). The DNA for the CDR3 is TGCAGTGCTAGACAACAGGCGAACACTGAAGCTTTCTTT. Translating it yields CSARQQANTEAFF.

The chain couples TRBV27 to TRBJ2-1, with D perhaps TRBD1 (5 bases). Germline CDR1 and CDR2: MNHEY and SMNVEV (reference sequence). The CDR3 is 14 residues long. The V end lost 4 bases, the J end lost 6 bases, and 13 bases lay between the germline ends. The CDR3 here is CASSSWPQGNEQFF. The CDR3 DNA is TGTGCCAGCAGTTCATGGCCGCAGGGCAATGAGCAGTTCTTC.

This clonotype has only a few counts. The chain has TRBV20-1 and TRBJ2-2; 7 bases align to TRBD2. The ends lost 2 bases at V and 3 bases at J; junction bases unmatched: 6. The CDR3 extends over 15 amino acids. Germline V gene lookup returns CDR1 DFQATT and CDR2 SNEGSKA (reference sequence). The CDR3, as DNA: TGCAGTGCTAGAAGGGAGGGGTCCTACACCGGGGAGCTGTTTTTT. It yields the protein CSARREGSYTGELFF.

This clonotype has only a few counts. V gene TRBV24-1 combines with J gene TRBJ1-2, with D unresolved. Per germline, CDR1 KGHDR and CDR2 SFDVKD. CDR3 length equals 15 residues. V dropped 4 bases and J dropped 4 bases, with 15 bases sitting between them. The CDR3 DNA sequence: TGTGCCACCAGTGACCCCGGGGAGGGAAGCTATGGCTACACCTTC. Residues: CATSDPGEGSYGYTF.